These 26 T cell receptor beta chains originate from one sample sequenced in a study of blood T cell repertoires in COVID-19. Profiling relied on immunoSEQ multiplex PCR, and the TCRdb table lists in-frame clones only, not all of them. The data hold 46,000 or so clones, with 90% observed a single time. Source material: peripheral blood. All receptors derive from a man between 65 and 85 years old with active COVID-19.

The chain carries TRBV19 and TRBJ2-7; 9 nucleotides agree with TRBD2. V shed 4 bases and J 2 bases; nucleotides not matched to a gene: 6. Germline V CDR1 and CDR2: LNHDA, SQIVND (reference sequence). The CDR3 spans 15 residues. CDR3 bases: TGTGCCAGTAGTAACGCCGGGACTAGCACCTACGAGCAGTACTTC. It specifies CASSNAGTSTYEQYF.

As DNA, the CDR3 is TGTGCCAGCGGGGGGGACACCTCCTACGAGCAGTACTTC. As protein: CASGGDTSYEQYF. The genes are TRBV27 and TRBJ2-7; the D gene is possibly TRBD2 (7 bases). The CDR3 has 13 amino acids. CDR1 and CDR2 (germline): MNHEY, SMNVEV (reference sequence). V lost 8 bases and J lost 0, with 11 bases in between.

The CDR3 DNA reads as TGTGCCAGCAGCCCGTGGGGGCAGGGTAAGAACACTGAAGCTTTCTTT. Its protein product is CASSPWGQGKNTEAFF. The gene calls are TRBV3-1 (or the pseudogene TRBV3-2) and TRBJ1-1, with a weak D call TRBD1 (6 bases). The CDR3 extends over 16 amino acids. Per the germline V gene, CDR1 is LGHDT and CDR2 is YNNKEL (reference sequence). The V gene lost 4 bases and the J gene lost 1 base, with 16 bases spanning the gap.

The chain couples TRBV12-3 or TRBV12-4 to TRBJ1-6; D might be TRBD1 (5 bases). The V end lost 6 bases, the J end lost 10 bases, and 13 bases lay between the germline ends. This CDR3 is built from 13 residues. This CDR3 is CASSRDSPSPLHF. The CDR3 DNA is TGTGCCAGCAGCCGAGACAGCCCATCACCCCTCCACTTT.

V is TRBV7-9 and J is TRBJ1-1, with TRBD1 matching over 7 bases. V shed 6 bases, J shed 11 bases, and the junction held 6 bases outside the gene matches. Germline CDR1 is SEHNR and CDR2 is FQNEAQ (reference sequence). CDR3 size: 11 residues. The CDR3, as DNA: TGTGCCAGCAGTACAGGGGTAGAGGCTTTCTTT. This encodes CASSTGVEAFF.

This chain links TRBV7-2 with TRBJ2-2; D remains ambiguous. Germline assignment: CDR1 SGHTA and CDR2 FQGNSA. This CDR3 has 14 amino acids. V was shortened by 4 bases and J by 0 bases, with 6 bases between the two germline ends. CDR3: CASSSEPNTGELFF. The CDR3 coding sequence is TGTGCCAGCAGCTCAGAACCGAACACCGGGGAGCTGTTTTTT.

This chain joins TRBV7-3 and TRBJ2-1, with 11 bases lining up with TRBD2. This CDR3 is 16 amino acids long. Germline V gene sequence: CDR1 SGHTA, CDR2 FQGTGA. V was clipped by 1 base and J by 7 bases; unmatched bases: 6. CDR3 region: CASSLIRLAGRNEQFF. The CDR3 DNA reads TGTGCCAGCAGCTTAATTAGACTAGCGGGGAGAAATGAGCAGTTCTTC.

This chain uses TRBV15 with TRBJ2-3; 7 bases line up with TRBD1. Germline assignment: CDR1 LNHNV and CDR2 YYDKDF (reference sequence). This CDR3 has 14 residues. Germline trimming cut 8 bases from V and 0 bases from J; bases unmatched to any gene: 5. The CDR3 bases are TGTGCCACCGCAGAGACAGGGAGCACAGATACGCAGTATTTT. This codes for CATAETGSTDTQYF.

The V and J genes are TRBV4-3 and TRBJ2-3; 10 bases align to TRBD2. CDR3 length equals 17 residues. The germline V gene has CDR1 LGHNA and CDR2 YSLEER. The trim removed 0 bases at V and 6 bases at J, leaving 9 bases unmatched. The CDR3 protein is CASSQDMRSGGADTQYF. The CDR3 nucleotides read TGCGCCAGCAGCCAAGATATGAGAAGCGGGGGGGCCGATACGCAGTATTTT.

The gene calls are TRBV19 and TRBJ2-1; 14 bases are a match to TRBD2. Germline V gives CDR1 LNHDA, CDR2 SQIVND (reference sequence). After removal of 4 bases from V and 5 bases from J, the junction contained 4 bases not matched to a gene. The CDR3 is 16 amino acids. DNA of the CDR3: TGTGCCAGTAGTACATTGGGACTAGCGGGGGACAATGAGCAGTTCTTC. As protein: CASSTLGLAGDNEQFF.

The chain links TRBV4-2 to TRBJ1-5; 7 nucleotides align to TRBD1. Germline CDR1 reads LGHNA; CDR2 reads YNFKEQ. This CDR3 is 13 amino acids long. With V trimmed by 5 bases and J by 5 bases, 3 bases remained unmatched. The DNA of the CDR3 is TGTGCCAGCAGCAAGCAGGGGGATCAGCCCCAGCATTTT. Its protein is CASSKQGDQPQHF.

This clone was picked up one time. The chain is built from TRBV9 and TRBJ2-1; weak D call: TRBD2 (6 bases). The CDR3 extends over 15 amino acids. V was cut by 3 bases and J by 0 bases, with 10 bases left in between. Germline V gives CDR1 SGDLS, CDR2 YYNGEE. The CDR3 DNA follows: TGTGCCAGCAGCGCTAGCGCTAGCTCCTACAATGAGCAGTTCTTC. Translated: CASSASASSYNEQFF. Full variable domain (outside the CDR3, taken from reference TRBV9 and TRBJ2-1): DSGVTQTPKHLITATGQRVTLRCSPRSGDLSVYWYQQSLDQGLQFLIQYYNGEERAKGNILERFSAQQFPDLHSELNLSSLELGDSALYFCASSASASSYNEQFFGPGTRLTVL.

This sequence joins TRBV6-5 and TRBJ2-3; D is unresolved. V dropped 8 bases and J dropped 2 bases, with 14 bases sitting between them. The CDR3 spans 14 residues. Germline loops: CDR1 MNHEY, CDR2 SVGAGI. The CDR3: CASLGVQVTDTQYF. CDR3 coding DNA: TGTGCCAGCTTAGGAGTGCAAGTCACAGATACGCAGTATTTT.

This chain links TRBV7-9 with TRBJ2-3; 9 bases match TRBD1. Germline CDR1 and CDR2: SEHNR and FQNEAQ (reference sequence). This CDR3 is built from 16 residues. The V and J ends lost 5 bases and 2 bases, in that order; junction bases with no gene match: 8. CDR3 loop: CASSLYRGRDTDTQYF. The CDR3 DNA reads TGTGCCAGCAGCCTATACAGGGGGCGCGACACAGATACGCAGTATTTT.

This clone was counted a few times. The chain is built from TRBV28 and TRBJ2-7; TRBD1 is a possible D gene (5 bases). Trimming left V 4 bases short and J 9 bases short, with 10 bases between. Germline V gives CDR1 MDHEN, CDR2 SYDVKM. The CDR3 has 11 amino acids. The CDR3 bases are TGTGCCAGCAGTTCCAGGGTCGTGCAGTACTTC. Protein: CASSSRVVQYF.

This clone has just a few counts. CDR3 protein: CAILTGSGELFF. DNA for the CDR3: TGTGCCATACTGACAGGTTCCGGGGAGCTGTTTTTT. The rearrangement links TRBV2 to TRBJ2-2; possible D gene TRBD1, 6 bases. This CDR3 contains 12 residues. The germline CDR1 and CDR2 sequences are SNHLY and FYNNEI. V was trimmed by 10 bases and J by 6 bases, leaving 12 bases between them.

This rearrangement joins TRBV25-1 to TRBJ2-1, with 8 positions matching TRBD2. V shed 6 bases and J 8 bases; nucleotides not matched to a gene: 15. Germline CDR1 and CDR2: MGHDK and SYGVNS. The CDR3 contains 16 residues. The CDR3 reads CASRRGLAAVGDEQFF. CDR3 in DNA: TGTGCCAGCAGACGAGGACTAGCCGCTGTGGGCGATGAGCAGTTCTTC.

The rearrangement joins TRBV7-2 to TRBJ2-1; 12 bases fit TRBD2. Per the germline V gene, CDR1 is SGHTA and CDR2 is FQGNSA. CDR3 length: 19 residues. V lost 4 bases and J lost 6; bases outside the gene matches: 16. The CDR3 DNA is TGTGCCAGCAGCTCACAGGGGGCCCTAGCGGGAGGGAGGATCAATGAGCAGTTCTTC. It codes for CASSSQGALAGGRINEQFF.

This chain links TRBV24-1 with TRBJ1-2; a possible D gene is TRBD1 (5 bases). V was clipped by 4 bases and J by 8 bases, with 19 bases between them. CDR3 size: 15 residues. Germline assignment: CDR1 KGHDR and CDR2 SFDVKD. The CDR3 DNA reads TGTGCCACCAGTGACCCTCACCGGGGAGGGGAGGGCTACACCTTC. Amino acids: CATSDPHRGGEGYTF.

CDR3 DNA sequence: TGTGCCAGCAGCTTAGGGGTCCGGACAGGGTCATGGGAGCAGTACTTC. Translated: CASSLGVRTGSWEQYF. The chain recombines TRBV7-2 with TRBJ2-7; 8 nucleotides align to TRBD1. The length of the CDR3 is 16 residues. V was pared by 1 base and J by 7 bases, with 12 bases of the junction left unmatched. Germline V gives CDR1 SGHTA, CDR2 FQGNSA.

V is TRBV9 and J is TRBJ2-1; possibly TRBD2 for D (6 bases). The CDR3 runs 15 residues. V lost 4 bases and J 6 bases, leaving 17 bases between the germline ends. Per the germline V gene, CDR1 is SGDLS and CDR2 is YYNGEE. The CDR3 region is CASSSTEGGRNEQFF. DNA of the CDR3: TGTGCCAGCAGCTCCACTGAGGGAGGTCGCAATGAGCAGTTCTTC.

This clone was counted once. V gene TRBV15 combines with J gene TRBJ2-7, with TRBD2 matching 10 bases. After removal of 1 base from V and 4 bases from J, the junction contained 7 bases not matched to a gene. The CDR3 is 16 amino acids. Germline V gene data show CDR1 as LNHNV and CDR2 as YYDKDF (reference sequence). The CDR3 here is CATSRGSTSGTYEQYF. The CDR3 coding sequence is TGTGCCACCAGCAGAGGTAGCACTAGCGGGACGTACGAGCAGTACTTC.

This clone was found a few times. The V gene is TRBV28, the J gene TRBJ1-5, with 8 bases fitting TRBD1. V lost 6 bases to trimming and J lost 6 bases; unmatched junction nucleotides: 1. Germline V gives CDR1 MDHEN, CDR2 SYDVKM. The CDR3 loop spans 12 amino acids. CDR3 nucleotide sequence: TGTGCCAGCAGACAGGGGGGTCAGCCCCAGCATTTT. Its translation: CASRQGGQPQHF.

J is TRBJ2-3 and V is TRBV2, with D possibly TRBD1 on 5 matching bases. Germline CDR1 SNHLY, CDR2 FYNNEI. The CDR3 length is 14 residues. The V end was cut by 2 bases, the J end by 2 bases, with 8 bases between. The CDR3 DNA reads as TGTGCCAGCAGTGAACGACAGTTCACAGATACGCAGTATTTT. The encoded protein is CASSERQFTDTQYF.

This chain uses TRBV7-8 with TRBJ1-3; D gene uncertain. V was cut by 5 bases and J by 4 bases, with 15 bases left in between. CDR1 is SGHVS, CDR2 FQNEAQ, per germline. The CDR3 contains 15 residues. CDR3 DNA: TGTGCCAGCAGCCCCCGAGGCGGATGGGGAAACACCATATATTTT. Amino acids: CASSPRGGWGNTIYF.

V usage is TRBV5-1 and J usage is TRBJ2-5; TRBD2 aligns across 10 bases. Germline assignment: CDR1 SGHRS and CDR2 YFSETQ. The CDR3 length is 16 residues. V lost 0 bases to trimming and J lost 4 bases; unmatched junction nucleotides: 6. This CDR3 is CASSLARAGGVETQYF. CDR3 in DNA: TGCGCCAGCAGCTTGGCTCGAGCGGGAGGGGTAGAGACCCAGTACTTC.